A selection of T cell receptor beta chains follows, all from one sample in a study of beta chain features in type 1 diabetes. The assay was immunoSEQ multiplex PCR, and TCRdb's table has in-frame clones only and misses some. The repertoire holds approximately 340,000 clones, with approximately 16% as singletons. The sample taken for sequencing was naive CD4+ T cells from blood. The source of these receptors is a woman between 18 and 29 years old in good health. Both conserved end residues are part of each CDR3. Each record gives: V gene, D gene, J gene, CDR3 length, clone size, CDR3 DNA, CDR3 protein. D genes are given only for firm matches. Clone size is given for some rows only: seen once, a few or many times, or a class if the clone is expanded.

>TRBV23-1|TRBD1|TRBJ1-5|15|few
TGCGCCAGCAGTCTACGGACAGGGGGCAATCAGCCCCAGCATTTT
CASSLRTGGNQPQHF
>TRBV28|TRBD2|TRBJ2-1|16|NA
TGTGCCAGCAGTACACTAGCGGGAGTCACCTACAATGAGCAGTTCTTC
CASSTLAGVTYNEQFF
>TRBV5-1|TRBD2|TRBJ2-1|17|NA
TGCGCCAGCAGCTTGGCGGCTAGCGGGAGGCCCAGGAGTGAGCAGTTCTTC
CASSLAASGRPRSEQFF
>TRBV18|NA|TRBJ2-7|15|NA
TGTGCCAGCTCACCCGGCCAGGGAAGGCTCTACGAGCAGTACTTC
CASSPGQGRLYEQYF
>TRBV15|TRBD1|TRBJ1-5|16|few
TGTGCCACCAGCAGCGAAGGACAGGGGCGAAATCAGCCCCAGCATTTT
CATSSEGQGRNQPQHF
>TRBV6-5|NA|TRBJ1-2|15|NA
TGTGCCAGCAGTTACTCGTGGGGAGGCAACTATGGCTACACCTTC
CASSYSWGGNYGYTF
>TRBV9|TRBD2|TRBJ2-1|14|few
TGTGCCAGCAGCGTCGTTGCGGGAGTGAATGAGCAGTTCTTC
CASSVVAGVNEQFF
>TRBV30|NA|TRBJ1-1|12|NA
TGTGCCTGGAGTGTACCTGGCCGCGGAGCTTTCTTT
CAWSVPGRGAFF
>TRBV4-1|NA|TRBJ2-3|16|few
TGCGCCAGCAGCCAAGCTGAAGGGAATACTAGGAATACGCAGTATTTT
CASSQAEGNTRNTQYF
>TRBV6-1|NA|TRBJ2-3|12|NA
TGTGCCAGCACAAGATACGGGGATACGCAGTATTTT
CASTRYGDTQYF
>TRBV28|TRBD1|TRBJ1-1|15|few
TGTGCCAGCAGGAGCGGGACAGGGGGAAGGACTGAAGCTTTCTTT
CASRSGTGGRTEAFF
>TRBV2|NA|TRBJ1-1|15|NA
TGTGCCAGCAGTCTCCGGACAGCCAAGAACACTGAAGCTTTCTTT
CASSLRTAKNTEAFF
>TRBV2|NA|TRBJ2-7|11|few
TGTGCCAGCAGCGGAGACTACGAGCAGTACTTC
CASSGDYEQYF
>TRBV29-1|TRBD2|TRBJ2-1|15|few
TGCAGCGTTGAAGGCGGGACTAGCGGGGGCCATGAGCAGTTCTTC
CSVEGGTSGGHEQFF
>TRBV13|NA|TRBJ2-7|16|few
TGTGCCAGCAGCCCCCGAGTAGGAGGAGGGCCCTACGAGCAGTACTTC
CASSPRVGGGPYEQYF
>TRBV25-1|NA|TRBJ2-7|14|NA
TGTGCCAGCAGTGCTCAGGCGGGATCCGCCGAGCAGTACTTC
CASSAQAGSAEQYF
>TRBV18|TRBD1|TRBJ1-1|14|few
TGTGCCAGCTCACCAGACAGGGCGAACACTGAAGCTTTCTTT
CASSPDRANTEAFF
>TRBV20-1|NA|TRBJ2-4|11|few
TGCAGTGCTAGAGGGTCAGGCCGAGAGTACTTC
CSARGSGREYF
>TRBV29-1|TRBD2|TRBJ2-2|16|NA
TGCAGCGTTCGACTAGCGGGAGGGTGGGTCGCCGGGGAGCTGTTTTTT
CSVRLAGGWVAGELFF
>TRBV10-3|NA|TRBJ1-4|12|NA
TGTGCCATCAGTGAAAGGGGTGAAAAACTGTTTTTT
CAISERGEKLFF
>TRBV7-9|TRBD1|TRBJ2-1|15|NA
TGTGCCAGCAGCGCTGACAGGGGATTCTACAATGAGCAGTTCTTC
CASSADRGFYNEQFF